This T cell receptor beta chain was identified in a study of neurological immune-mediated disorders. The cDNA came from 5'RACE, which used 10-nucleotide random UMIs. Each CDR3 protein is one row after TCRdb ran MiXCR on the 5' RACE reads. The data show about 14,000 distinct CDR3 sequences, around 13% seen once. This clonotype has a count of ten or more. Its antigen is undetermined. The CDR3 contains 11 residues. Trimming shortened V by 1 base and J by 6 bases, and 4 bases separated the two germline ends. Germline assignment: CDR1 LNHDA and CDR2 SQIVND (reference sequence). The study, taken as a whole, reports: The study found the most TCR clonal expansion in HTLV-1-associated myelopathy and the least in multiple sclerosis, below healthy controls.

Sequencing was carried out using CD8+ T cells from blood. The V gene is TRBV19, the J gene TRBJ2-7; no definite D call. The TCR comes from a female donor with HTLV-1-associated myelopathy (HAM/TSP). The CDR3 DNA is TGTGCCAGTAGTATAGGGCTCGAGCAGTACTTC. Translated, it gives CASSIGLEQYF.